The TCR beta chain described here comes from a study of regulatory T cells in long-lasting Graves disease. Study overall: Freshly diagnosed Graves' patients had used antithyroid drugs for under 3 months.

The CDR3 covers 12 residues. Germline V CDR1 and CDR2: KGHDR, SFDVKD. V was trimmed by 4 bases and J by 6 bases, leaving 7 bases between them. Building the TCR beta libraries relied on iRepertoire HTBI primers, and CDR3 regions underwent Arm-PCR. MiXCR was run by TCRdb on the multiplex PCR reads, yielding one entry per CDR3 protein. The sample holds under 700,000 distinct CDR3 sequences, about 16% seen once. The sample's time point: newly diagnosed GD, antithyroid drugs for less than 3 months. RNA isolated from PBMCs was used to make the TCR library. The patients included were those that came from an endocrinology department in Xi'an, China. This clonotype was recorded a few times. These data are also associated with another study on T cells in Graves' hyperthyroidism and ophthalmopathy. That work adds: HTBI primers were used for first-round RT-PCR of the TCR CDR3.

The sequences come from peripheral blood mononuclear cells (PBMCs), collected at new diagnosis, from a patient treated with antithyroid drugs. The chain employs TRBV24-1 and TRBJ2-3; D gene ambiguous. This sequence was found in a middle-aged woman with Graves disease. CDR3 in amino acids: CATSDPVDTQYF. CDR3 in DNA: TGTGCCACCAGTGACCCCGTGGATACGCAGTATTTT.